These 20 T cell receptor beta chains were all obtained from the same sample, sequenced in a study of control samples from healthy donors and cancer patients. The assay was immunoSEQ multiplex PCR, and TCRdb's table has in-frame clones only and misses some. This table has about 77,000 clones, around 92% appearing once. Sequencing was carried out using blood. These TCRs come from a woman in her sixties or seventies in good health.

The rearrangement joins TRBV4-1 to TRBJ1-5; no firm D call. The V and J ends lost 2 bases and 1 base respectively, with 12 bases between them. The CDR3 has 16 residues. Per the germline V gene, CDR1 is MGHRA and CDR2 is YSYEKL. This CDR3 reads CASSQIRTESNQPQHF. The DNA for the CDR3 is TGCGCCAGCAGCCAAATTAGGACGGAAAGCAATCAGCCCCAGCATTTT.

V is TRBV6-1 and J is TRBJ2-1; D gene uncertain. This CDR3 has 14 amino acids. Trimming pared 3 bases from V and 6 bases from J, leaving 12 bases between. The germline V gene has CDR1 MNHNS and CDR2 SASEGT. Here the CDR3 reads CASSDTPRTNEQFF. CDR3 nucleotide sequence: TGTGCCAGCAGTGACACACCTCGGACCAATGAGCAGTTCTTC.

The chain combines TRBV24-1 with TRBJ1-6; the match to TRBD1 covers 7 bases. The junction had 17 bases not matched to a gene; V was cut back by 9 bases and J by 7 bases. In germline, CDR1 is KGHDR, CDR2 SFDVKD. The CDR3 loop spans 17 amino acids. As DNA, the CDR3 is TGTGCCACCCCCCCCCACAGGGGAAAAATTAAAAATTCACCCCTCCACTTT. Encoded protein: CATPPHRGKIKNSPLHF.

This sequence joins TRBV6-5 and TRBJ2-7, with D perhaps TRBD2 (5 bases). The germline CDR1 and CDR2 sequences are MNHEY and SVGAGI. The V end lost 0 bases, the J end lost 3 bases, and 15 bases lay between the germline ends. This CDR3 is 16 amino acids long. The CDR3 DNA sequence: TGTGCCAGCAGTTACTCGTCCCCCGGACTGAGCTACGAGCAGTACTTC. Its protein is CASSYSSPGLSYEQYF.

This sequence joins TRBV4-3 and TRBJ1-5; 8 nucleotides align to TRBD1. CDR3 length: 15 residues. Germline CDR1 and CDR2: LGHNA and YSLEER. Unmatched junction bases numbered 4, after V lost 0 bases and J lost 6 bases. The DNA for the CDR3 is TGCGCCAGCAGCCAAGATCCCACAGGGGGTCAGCCCCAGCATTTT. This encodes CASSQDPTGGQPQHF.

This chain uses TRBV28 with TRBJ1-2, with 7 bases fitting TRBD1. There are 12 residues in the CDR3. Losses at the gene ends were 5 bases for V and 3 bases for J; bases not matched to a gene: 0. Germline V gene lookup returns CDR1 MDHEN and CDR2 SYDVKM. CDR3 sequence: CASSGTDYGYTF. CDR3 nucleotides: TGTGCCAGCAGTGGGACAGACTATGGCTACACCTTC.

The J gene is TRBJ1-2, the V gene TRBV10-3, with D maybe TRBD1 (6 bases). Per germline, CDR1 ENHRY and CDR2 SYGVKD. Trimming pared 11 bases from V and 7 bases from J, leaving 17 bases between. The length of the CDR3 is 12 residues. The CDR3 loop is CAAGQPSPGYTF. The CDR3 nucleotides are TGTGCCGCCGGACAGCCCAGTCCTGGCTACACCTTC.

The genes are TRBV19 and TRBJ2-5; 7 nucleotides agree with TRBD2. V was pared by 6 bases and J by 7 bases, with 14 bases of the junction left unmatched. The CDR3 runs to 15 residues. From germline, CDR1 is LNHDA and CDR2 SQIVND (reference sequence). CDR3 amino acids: CASRPRASGKGTQYF. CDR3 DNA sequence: TGTGCCAGTAGGCCCCGGGCTAGCGGAAAAGGGACCCAGTACTTC.

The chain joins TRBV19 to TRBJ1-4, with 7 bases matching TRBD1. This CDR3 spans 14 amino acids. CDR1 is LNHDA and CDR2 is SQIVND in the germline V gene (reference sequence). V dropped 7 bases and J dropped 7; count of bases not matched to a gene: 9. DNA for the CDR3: TGTGCCAGTAATAAACAGGGGTGGAGTGAAAAACTGTTTTTT. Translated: CASNKQGWSEKLFF. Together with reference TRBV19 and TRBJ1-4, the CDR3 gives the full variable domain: DGGITQSPKYLFRKEGQNVTLSCEQNLNHDAMYWYRQDPGQGLRLIYYSQIVNDFQKGDIAEGYSVSREKKESFPLTVTSAQKNPTAFYLCASNKQGWSEKLFFGSGTQLSVL.

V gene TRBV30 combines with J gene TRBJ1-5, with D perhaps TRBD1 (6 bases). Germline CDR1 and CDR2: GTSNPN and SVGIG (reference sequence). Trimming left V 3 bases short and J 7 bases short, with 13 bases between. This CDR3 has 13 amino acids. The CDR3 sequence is CAWSLAGDQPQHF. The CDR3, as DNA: TGTGCCTGGAGCCTTGCAGGGGACCAGCCCCAGCATTTT.

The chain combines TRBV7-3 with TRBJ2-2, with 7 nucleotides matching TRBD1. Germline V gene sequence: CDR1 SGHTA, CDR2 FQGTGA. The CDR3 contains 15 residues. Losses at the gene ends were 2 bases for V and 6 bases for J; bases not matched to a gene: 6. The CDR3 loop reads CASSLDRVAAGELFF. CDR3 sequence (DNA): TGTGCCAGCAGCTTAGACAGGGTGGCGGCCGGGGAGCTGTTTTTT. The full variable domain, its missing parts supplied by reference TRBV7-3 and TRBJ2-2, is GAGVSQTPSNKVTEKGKYVELRCDPISGHTALYWYRQSLGQGPEFLIYFQGTGAADDSGLPNDRFFAVRPEGSVSTLKIQRTERGDSAVYLCASSLDRVAAGELFFGEGSRLTVL.

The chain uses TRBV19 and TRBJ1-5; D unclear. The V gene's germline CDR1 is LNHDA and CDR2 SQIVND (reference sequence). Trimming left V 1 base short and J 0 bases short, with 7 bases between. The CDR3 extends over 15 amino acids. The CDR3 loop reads CASSIAVNSNQPQHF. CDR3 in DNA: TGTGCCAGTAGTATAGCAGTTAATAGCAATCAGCCCCAGCATTTT.

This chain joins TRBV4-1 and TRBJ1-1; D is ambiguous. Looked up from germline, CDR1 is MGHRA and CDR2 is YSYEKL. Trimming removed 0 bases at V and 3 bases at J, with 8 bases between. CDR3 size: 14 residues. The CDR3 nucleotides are TGCGCCAGCAGCCAAGATACCGAGTACACTGAAGCTTTCTTT. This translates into CASSQDTEYTEAFF.

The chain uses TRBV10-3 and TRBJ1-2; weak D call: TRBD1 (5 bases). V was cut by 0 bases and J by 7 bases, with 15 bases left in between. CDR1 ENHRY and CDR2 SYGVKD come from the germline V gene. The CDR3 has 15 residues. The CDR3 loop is CAISESISGMGGYTF. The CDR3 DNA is TGTGCCATCAGTGAGTCGATATCAGGGATGGGTGGCTACACCTTC.

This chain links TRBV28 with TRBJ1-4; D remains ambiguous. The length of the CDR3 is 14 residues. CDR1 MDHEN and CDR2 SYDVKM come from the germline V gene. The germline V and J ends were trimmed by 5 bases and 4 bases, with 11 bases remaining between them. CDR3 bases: TGTGCCAGCAGTCTAACAGAGTTTAATGAAAAACTGTTTTTT. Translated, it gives CASSLTEFNEKLFF.

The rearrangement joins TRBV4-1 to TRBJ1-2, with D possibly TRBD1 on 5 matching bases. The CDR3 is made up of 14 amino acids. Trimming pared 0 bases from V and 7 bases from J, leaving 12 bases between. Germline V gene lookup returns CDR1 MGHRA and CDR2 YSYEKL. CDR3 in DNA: TGCGCCAGCAGCCAAGACAGGGATTCCGGTGGCTACACCTTC. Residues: CASSQDRDSGGYTF.

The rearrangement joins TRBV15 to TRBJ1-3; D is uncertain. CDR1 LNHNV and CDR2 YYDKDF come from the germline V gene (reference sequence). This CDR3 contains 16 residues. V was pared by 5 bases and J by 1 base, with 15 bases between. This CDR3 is CATSPNRVESGNTIYF. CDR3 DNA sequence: TGTGCCACCAGCCCAAACCGGGTGGAATCTGGAAACACCATATATTTT.

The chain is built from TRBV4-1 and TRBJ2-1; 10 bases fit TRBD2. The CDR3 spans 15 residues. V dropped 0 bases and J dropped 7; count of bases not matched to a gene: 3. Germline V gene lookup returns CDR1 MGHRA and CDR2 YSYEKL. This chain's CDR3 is CASSQDSGRNNEQFF. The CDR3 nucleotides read TGCGCCAGCAGCCAAGATAGCGGGAGGAATAATGAGCAGTTCTTC.

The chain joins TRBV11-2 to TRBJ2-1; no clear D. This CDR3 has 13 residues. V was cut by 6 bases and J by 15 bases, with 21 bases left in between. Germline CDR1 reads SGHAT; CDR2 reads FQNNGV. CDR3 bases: TGTGCCAGCAGGCAAGGTCTGGTTGGGAATTCGTTCTTC. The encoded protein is CASRQGLVGNSFF.

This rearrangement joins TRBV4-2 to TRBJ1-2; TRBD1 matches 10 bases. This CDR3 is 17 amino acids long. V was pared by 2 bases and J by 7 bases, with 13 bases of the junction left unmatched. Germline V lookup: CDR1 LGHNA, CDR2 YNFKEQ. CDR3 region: CASSQTQGGQGKSGYTF. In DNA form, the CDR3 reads TGTGCCAGCAGCCAAACCCAGGGGGGACAGGGGAAAAGTGGCTACACCTTC.